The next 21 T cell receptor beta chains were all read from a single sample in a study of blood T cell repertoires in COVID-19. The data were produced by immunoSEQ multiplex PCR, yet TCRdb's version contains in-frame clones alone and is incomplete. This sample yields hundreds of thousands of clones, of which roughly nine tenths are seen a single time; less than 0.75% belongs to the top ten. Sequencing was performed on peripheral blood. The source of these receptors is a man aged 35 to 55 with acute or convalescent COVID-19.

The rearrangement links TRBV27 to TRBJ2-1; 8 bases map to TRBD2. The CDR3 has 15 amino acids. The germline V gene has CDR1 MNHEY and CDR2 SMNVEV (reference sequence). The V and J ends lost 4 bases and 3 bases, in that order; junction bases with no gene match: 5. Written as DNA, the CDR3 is TGTGCCAGCAGTTGGGCTAGCGGGCTCTACAATGAGCAGTTCTTC. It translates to CASSWASGLYNEQFF.

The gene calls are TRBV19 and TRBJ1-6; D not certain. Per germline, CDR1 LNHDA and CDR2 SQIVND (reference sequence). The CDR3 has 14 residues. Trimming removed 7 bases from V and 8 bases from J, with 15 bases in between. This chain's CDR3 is CASIPAGADSPLHF. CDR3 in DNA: TGTGCCAGTATCCCGGCGGGCGCTGATTCACCCCTCCACTTT.

The CDR3 DNA reads as TGTGCCAGCACCTACGGGGGTTACGGGGAGCTGTTTTTT. It specifies CASTYGGYGELFF. This chain links TRBV11-1 with TRBJ2-2; the D gene is possibly TRBD2 (6 bases). Germline V gives CDR1 SGHAT, CDR2 FQDESV (reference sequence). This CDR3 comprises 13 residues. The germline V and J ends were trimmed by 7 bases and 7 bases, with 13 bases remaining between them.

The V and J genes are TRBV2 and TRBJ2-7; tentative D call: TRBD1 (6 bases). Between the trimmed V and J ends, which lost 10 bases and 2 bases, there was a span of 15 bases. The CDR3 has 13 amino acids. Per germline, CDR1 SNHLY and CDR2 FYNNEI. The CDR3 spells CAIGDGQPYEQYF. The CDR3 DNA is TGTGCCATCGGGGATGGACAGCCCTACGAGCAGTACTTC.

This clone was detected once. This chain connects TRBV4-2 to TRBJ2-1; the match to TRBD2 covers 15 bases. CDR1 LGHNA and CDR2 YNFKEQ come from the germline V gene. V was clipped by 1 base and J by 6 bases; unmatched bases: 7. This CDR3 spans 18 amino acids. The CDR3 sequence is CASSQAPGLAGGVNEQFF. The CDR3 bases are TGTGCCAGCAGCCAAGCCCCGGGACTAGCGGGGGGTGTCAATGAGCAGTTCTTC.

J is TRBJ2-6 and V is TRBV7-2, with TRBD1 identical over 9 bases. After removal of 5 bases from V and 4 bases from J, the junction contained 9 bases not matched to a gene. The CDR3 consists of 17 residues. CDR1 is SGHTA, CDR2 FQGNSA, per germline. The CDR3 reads CASSIRDRASGANVLTF. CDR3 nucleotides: TGTGCCAGCAGCATACGGGACAGGGCATCCGGGGCCAACGTCCTGACTTTC.

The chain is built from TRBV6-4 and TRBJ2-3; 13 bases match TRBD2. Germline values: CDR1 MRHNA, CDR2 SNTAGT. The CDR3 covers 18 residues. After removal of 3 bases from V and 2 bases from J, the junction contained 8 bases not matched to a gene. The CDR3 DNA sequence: TGTGCCAGCAGTGAGAGGCCAGGGACTAGCGGGGTCACAGATACGCAGTATTTT. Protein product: CASSERPGTSGVTDTQYF.

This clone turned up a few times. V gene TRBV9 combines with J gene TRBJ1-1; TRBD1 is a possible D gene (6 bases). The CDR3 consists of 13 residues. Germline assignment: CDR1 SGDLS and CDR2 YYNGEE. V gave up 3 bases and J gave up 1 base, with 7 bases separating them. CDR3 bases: TGTGCCAGCAGCGGGGGACAGAACACTGAAGCTTTCTTT. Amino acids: CASSGGQNTEAFF. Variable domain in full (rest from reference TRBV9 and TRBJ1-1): DSGVTQTPKHLITATGQRVTLRCSPRSGDLSVYWYQQSLDQGLQFLIQYYNGEERAKGNILERFSAQQFPDLHSELNLSSLELGDSALYFCASSGGQNTEAFFGQGTRLTVV.

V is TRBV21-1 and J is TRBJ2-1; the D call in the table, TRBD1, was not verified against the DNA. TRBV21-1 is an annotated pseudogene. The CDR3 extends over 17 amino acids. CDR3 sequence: CASSTSRLRGSYNEQFF. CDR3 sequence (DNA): TGTGCCAGCAGCACAAGTAGACTTAGGGGCTCCTACAATGAGCAGTTCTTC.

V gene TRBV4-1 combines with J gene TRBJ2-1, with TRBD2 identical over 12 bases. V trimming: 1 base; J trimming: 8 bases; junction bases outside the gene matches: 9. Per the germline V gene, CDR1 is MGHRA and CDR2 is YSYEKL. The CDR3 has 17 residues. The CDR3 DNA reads TGCGCCAGCAGCCAAGGGACTAGCGGGGCCATGGGGTATGAGCAGTTCTTC. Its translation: CASSQGTSGAMGYEQFF.

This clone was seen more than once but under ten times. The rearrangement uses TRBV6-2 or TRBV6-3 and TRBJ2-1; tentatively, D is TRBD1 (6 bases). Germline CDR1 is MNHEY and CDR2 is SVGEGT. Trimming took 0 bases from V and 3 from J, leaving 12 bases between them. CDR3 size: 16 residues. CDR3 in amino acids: CASSYSPTGSYNEQFF. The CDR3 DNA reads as TGTGCCAGCAGTTACTCTCCCACAGGGAGCTACAATGAGCAGTTCTTC.

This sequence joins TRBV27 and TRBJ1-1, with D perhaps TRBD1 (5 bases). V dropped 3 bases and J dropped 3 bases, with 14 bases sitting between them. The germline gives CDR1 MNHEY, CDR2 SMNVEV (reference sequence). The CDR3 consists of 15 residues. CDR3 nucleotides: TGTGCCAGCAGTTTTGGCTACGGAGGGGACACTGAAGCTTTCTTT. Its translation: CASSFGYGGDTEAFF.

CDR3 DNA sequence: TGTGCCAGCAGCTCGTGGACTAGCGGGATCCTAGATACGCAGTATTTT. Its protein is CASSSWTSGILDTQYF. The chain is built from TRBV5-4 and TRBJ2-3, with TRBD2 identical over 12 bases. The CDR3 sequence is 16 residues long. Trimming removed 3 bases from V and 5 bases from J; junction bases left unmatched: 7. Germline values: CDR1 SGHNT, CDR2 YYREEE (reference sequence).

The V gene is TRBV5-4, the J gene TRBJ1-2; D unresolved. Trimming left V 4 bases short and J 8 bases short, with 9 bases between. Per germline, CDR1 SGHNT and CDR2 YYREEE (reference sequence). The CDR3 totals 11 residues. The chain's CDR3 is CASSGPQGYTF. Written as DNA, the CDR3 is TGTGCCAGCAGCGGTCCACAGGGCTACACCTTC.

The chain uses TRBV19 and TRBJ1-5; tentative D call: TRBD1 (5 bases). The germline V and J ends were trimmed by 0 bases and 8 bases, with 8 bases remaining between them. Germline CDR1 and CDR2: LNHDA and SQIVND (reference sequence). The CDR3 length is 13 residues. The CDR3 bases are TGTGCCAGTAGTATAGAGGCAGGGAAGCCCCAGCATTTT. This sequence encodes CASSIEAGKPQHF.

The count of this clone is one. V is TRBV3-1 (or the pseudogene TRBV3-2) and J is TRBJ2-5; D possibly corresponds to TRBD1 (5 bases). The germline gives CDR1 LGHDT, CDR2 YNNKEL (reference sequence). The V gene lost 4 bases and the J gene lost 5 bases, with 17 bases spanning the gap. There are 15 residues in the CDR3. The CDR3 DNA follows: TGTGCCAGCAGCCTAAGGACATTTACTGACGAGACCCAGTACTTC. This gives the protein CASSLRTFTDETQYF.

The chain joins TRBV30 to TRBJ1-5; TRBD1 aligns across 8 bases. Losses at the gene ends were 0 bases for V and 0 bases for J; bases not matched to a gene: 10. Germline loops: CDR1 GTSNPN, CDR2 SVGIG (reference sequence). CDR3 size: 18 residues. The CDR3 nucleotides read TGTGCCTGGAGTGTACCGAGACAGGGGCCTTATAGCAATCAGCCCCAGCATTTT. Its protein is CAWSVPRQGPYSNQPQHF.

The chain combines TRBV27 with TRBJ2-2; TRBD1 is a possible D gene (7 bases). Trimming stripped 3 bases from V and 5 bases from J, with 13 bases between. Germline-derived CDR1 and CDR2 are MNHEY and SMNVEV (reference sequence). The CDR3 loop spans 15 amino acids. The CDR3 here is CASSLEGADTGELFF. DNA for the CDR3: TGTGCCAGCAGTTTGGAGGGGGCTGATACCGGGGAGCTGTTTTTT.

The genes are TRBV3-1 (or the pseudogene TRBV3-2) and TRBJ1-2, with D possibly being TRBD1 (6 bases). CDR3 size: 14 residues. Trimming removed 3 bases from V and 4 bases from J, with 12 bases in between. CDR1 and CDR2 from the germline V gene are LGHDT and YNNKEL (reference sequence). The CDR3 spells CASSQNQGFYGYTF. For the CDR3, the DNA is TGTGCCAGCAGCCAGAATCAGGGGTTCTATGGCTACACCTTC.

CDR3 bases: TGTGCCAGCAGCCCCCGACAGCCGACGGATGATCGGCCCCAGCATTTT. It yields the protein CASSPRQPTDDRPQHF. The chain joins TRBV7-8 to TRBJ1-5, with a weak D call TRBD1 (5 bases). The V and J ends lost 5 bases and 9 bases respectively, with 23 bases between them. CDR1 is SGHVS and CDR2 is FQNEAQ in the germline V gene. The CDR3 totals 16 residues.

DNA for the CDR3: TGTGCCACGACAGCGAACACCGGGGAGCTGTTTTTT. It specifies CATTANTGELFF. This chain links TRBV28 with TRBJ2-2; TRBD1 might be the D (5 bases). The V end lost 10 bases, the J end lost 0 bases, and 6 bases lay between the germline ends. Per germline, CDR1 MDHEN and CDR2 SYDVKM. The CDR3 runs to 12 residues.